This TCR beta chain derives from a study of long-term antiretroviral therapy in people with HIV. General study findings and limits: Blood dating 2004 to 2017 may reflect older ART regimens. Among HIV repertoires, CDR3 length ranges were narrower than those of controls.

This clone has a handful of counts. What it recognizes is unknown. The CDR3 is 16 residues long. Investigators performed immunoSEQ version v3.0 at survey level. Sequencing was performed with immunoSEQ multiplex PCR; in TCRdb, only in-frame clones are kept and a portion is missing. This repertoire shows about 18,000 clones, 78% found once; its top ten account for approximately 15%. This material consisted of unsorted PBMCs, taken 0.3 years after starting antiretroviral therapy. V usage is TRBV21-1 and J usage is TRBJ1-1. TRBV21-1 is labeled a pseudogene. This receptor was obtained from a woman aged 50 to 65 with HIV. The CDR3: CASRPGLATQRTEAFF. In DNA, the CDR3 is TGTGCCAGCAGGCCAGGTTTAGCTACACAACGCACTGAAGCTTTCTTT.